This TCR beta chain appears in the sequencing data of a study of response to subunit inactivated influenza vaccine. MiXCR, run by TCRdb on the RT-PCR reads, gives a single entry per CDR3 protein. The repertoire holds about 540,000 distinct CDR3 sequences, approximately 22% seen once, with 2.5% to 3% in the top ten. Trimming pared 0 bases from V and 1 base from J, leaving 13 bases between. The germline CDR1 and CDR2 sequences are LGHNA and YSLEER. This CDR3 has 16 amino acids. These same data were also listed under a study on T cells expressing NK-cell markers. As reported in that work: Making the TCR beta cDNA relied on 5'RACE template switching with UMIs.

This TCR came from a man aged 45-65 years who received an inactivated influenza vaccine. Sequences were derived from CD4+ T cells sorted from PBMCs, sampled less than 13 days after vaccination. The J gene is TRBJ2-7, the V gene TRBV4-3; D not certain. The CDR3 loop is CASSQDRAGMSYEQYF. CDR3 bases: TGCGCCAGCAGCCAAGATCGCGCAGGTATGTCCTACGAGCAGTACTTC.